The sequence of this TCR beta chain was determined in a study of cytotoxic CD8 clonotypes in ibrutinib-treated CLL (dated by TCRdb to about 2021). Study-level background: In this cohort, around 14 patients were treatment-naive and 11 to 12 were relapsed/refractory, while around 18 had unmutated IGHV. Partial responses were observed in roughly 24 patients and complete responses in 2; after a median follow-up of around 68 months, remission was maintained in 15 or so patients and progression was observed in about twelve. Of the 90 or so participants in the trial, roughly 26 had longitudinal samples available. Response samples were taken after a median of approximately 13 months on treatment, ranging from roughly 6 to 36 months. Cryopreserved peripheral blood mononuclear cells were obtained prior to treatment, at the time of response, and at either disease progression or sustained remission. Patients were still on ibrutinib when every remission and progressive disease sample was collected. On average, each sample yielded 270,000 or so productive templates and 94,082 productive rearrangements. The investigation overall reported the following: Baseline clonality exceeded that of age-matched healthy donors and correlated strongly with circulating CD8+ T-cell counts. Sampling times were not matched between patients in sustained remission and patients whose disease was progressing, and lymph node repertoires were not examined. Public clonotypes were rare and either contracted or stayed stable during treatment, and the rise in clonality at ibrutinib response reflected the expansion of private clonotypes. At ibrutinib response clonality went up, during sustained remission it held steady, and at progression it dropped back toward baseline.

This clone was found a few times. This receptor's antigen is unknown. Per-base quality was not reported, and no clone a single base away is much larger than it. For TCR beta library preparation, around 1.8 micrograms of genomic DNA were extracted from the cryopreserved PBMCs. Longitudinal blood samples from CLL patients receiving ibrutinib monotherapy were subjected to high-throughput TCR beta sequencing. Patients were enrolled in a phase 2 open-label single-center ibrutinib monotherapy trial. Including cysteine and phenylalanine, the CDR3 has 17 amino acids. Kept here is only the CDR3 DNA, which spans 51 bases and is read in frame from base 1. The germline V and J ends show losses of 6 bases and 2 bases respectively, and no gene match explains 13 bases of the junction. The CDR1 and CDR2 encoded by the germline V gene (reference sequence) are WNHNN and SYGVQD. A MiSeq instrument was used for deep resolution sequencing, which targeted depths ranging from 1 in 1 million up to 1 in 200,000 T cells, with coverage averaging 10x for each clonotype. TCR beta libraries were generated with the immunoSEQ hsTCRB Kit. On the study's bioinformatics: Data were analyzed with ImmunoSEQ Data Assistant and ImmunoSEQ Analyzer, with V, D and J genes assigned per IMGT definitions. Clonality, which ranges from 0 to 1, was calculated as one minus the normalized Shannon entropy of productive rearrangement frequencies. Public clonotype analysis was restricted to overrepresented clonotypes comprising at least 0.05% of each patient's repertoire. About a dozen age-matched healthy donor repertoires from immuneACCESS were used as controls for clonality. TCRdb took over this immuneACCESS table, retaining in-frame rearrangements with V and J assigned. Such tables are incomplete; in checked studies, under half of the missing clones stem from an unresolved V gene, and the remainder is unexplained. From that table come the V and J calls and clone size; the DNA was used to work out D and trimming. The sample table contains 300,000 to 400,000 clones; only one count was recorded for 67% of them. The ten largest make up roughly 6.8% of the sample.

The clonotype comes from a human donor with chronic lymphocytic leukemia. This sequence uses TRBV10-1 and TRBJ1-5; 7 bases in the middle match TRBD1. The sample in question was PBMCs, obtained after 36 months of ibrutinib treatment. The CDR3 region has the sequence CASRRQGWRTGNQPQHF. The DNA sequence is TGCGCCAGCAGGCGACAGGGATGGAGAACTGGCAATCAGCCCCAGCATTTT.